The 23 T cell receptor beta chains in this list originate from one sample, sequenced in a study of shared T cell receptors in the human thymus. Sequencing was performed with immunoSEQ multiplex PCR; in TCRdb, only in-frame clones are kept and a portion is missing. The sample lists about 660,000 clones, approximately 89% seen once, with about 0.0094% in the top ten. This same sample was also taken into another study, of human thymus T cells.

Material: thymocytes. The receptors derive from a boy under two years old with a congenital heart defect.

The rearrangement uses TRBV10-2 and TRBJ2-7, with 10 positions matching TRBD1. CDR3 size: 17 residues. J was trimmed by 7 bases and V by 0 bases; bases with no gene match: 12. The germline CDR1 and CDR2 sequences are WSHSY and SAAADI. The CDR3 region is CASSESVGGQGTPEQYF. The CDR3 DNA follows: TGCGCCAGCAGTGAGTCGGTCGGGGGACAGGGGACCCCGGAGCAGTACTTC.

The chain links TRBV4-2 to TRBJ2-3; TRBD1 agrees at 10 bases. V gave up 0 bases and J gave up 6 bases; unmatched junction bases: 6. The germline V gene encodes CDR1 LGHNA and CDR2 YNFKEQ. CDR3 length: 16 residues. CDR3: CASSQEGQGWEDTQYF. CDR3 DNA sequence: TGTGCCAGCAGCCAAGAGGGACAGGGGTGGGAGGATACGCAGTATTTT.

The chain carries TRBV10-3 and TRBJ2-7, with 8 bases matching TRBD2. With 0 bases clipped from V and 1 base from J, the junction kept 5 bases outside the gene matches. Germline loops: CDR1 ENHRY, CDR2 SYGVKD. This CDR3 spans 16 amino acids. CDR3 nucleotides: TGTGCCATCAGTGAGTCGGGACTAGTTCAGTCCTACGAGCAGTACTTC. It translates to CAISESGLVQSYEQYF.

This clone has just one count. The CDR3 reads CATSRDGDRVGHEQYF. The CDR3 DNA reads TGTGCCACCAGCAGAGATGGAGACAGGGTTGGCCACGAGCAGTACTTC. This sequence joins TRBV15 and TRBJ2-7; 7 bases are shared with TRBD1. V dropped 0 bases and J dropped 5; count of bases not matched to a gene: 10. The CDR3 sequence is 16 residues long. CDR1 is LNHNV and CDR2 is YYDKDF in the germline V gene (reference sequence).

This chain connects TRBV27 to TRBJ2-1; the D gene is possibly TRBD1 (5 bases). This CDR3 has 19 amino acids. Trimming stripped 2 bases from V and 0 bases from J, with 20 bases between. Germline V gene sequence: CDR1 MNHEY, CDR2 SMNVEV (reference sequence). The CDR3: CASSLRGRPSPLSYNEQFF. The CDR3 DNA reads TGTGCCAGCAGTTTAAGGGGCCGGCCATCGCCTCTCTCCTACAATGAGCAGTTCTTC.

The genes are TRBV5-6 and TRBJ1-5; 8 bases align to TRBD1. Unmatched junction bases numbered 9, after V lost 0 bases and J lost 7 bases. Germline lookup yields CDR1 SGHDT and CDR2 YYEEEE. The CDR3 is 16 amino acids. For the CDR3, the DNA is TGTGCCAGCAGCTTGGGCCCCTGGACAGGGCGGCAGCCCCAGCATTTT. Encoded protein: CASSLGPWTGRQPQHF.

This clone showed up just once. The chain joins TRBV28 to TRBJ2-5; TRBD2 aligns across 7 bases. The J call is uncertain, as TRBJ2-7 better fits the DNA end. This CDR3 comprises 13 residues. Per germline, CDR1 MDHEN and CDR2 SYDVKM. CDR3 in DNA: TGTGCCAGCAGTCCGGGGAGGGGCTACGAGCAGTACTTC. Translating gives CASSPGRGYEQYF.

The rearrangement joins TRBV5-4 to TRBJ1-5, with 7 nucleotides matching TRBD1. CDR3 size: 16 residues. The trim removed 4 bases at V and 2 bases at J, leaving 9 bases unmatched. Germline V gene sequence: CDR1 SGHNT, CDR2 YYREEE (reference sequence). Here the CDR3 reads CASSGYRGFGNQPQHF. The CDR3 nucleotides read TGTGCCAGCAGCGGATACAGGGGTTTTGGCAATCAGCCCCAGCATTTT. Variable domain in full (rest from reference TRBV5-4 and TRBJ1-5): ETGVTQSPTHLIKTRGQQVTLRCSSQSGHNTVSWYQQALGQGPQFIFQYYREEENGRGNFPPRFSGLQFPNYSSELNVNALELDDSALYLCASSGYRGFGNQPQHFGDGTRLSIL.

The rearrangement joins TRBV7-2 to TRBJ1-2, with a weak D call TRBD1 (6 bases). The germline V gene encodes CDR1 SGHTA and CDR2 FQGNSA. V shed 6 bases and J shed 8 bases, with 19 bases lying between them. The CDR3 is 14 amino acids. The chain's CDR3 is CASRWTARREGYTF. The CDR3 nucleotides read TGTGCCAGCAGGTGGACAGCTCGGAGAGAGGGCTACACCTTC.

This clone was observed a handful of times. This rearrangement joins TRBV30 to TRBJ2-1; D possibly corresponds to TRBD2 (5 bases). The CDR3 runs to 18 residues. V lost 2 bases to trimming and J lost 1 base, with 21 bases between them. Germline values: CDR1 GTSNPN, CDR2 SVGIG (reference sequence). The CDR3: CAWSSYFPLPGSYNEQFF. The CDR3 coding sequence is TGTGCCTGGAGTAGTTACTTCCCCCTGCCGGGGTCCTACAATGAGCAGTTCTTC.

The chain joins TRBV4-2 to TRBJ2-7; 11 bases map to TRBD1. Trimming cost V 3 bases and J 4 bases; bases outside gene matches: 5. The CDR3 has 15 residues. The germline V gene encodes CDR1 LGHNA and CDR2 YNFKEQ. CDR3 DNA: TGTGCCAGCAGCCAGGCGGACAGGGGGCAATACGAGCAGTACTTC. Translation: CASSQADRGQYEQYF.

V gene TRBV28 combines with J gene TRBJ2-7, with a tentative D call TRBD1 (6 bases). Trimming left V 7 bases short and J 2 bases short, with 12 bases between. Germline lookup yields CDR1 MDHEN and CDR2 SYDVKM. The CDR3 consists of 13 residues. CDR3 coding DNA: TGTGCCAGCACGACAGGCCAGACCTACGAGCAGTACTTC. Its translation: CASTTGQTYEQYF.

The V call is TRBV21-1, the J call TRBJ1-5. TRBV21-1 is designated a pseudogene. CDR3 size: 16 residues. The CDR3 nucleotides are TGTGCCAGCAGCAAGCGGCGACCAGCAATCGGTCAGCCCCAGCATTTT. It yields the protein CASSKRRPAIGQPQHF.

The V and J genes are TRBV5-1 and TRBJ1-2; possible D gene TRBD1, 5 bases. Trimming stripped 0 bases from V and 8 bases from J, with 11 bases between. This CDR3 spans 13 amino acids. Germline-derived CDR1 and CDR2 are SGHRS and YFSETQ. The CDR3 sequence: CASSLEGRGGYTF. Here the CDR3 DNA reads TGCGCCAGCAGCTTGGAGGGGCGAGGAGGCTACACCTTC. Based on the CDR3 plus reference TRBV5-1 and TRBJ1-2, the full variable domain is KAGVTQTPRYLIKTRGQQVTLSCSPISGHRSVSWYQQTPGQGLQFLFEYFSETQRNKGNFPGRFSGRQFSNSRSEMNVSTLELGDSALYLCASSLEGRGGYTFGSGTRLTVV.

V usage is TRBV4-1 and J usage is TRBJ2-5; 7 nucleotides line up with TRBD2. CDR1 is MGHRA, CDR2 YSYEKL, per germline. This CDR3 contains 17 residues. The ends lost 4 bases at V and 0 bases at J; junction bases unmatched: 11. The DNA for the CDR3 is TGCGCCAGCAGCCCCCCCCGGCCAGCGGGAAACCAAGAGACCCAGTACTTC. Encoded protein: CASSPPRPAGNQETQYF.

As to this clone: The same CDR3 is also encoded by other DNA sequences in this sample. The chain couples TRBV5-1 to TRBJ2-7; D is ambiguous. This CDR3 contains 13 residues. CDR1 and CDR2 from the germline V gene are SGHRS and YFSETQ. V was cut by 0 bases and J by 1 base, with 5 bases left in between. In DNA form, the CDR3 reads TGCGCCAGCAGCTTGGGCCAGTCCTACGAGCAGTACTTC. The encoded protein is CASSLGQSYEQYF.

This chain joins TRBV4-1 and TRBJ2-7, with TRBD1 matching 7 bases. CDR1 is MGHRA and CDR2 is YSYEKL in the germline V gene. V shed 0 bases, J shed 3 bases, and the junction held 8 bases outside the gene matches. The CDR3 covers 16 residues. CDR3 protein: CASSQEGGTEYYEQYF. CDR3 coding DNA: TGCGCCAGCAGCCAAGAGGGTGGGACAGAGTACTACGAGCAGTACTTC.

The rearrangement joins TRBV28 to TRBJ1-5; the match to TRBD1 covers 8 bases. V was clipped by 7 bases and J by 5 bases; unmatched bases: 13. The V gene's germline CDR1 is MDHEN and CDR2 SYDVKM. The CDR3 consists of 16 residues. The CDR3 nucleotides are TGTGCCAGCACCCTTCACAGGACAGGGCTAGATCAGCCCCAGCATTTT. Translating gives CASTLHRTGLDQPQHF.

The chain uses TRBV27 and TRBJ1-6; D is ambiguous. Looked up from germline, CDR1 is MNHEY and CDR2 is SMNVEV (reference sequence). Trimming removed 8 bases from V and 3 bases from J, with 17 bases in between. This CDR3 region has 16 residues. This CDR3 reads CASHLSGEVYNSPLHF. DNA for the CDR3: TGTGCCAGCCATTTAAGTGGGGAGGTCTATAATTCACCCCTCCACTTT.

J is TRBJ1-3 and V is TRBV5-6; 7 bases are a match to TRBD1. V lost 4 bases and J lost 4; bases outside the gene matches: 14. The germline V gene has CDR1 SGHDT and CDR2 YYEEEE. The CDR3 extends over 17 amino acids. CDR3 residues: CASSHSGTVRVGNTIYF. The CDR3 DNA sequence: TGTGCCAGCAGCCACTCCGGGACAGTTCGAGTCGGAAACACCATATATTTT.

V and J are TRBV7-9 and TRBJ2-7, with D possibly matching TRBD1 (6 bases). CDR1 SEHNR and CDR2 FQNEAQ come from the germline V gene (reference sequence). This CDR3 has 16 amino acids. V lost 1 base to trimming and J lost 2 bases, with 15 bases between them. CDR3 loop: CASSLVPGTFPYEQYF. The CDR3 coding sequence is TGTGCCAGCAGCTTAGTGCCGGGGACATTCCCCTACGAGCAGTACTTC.

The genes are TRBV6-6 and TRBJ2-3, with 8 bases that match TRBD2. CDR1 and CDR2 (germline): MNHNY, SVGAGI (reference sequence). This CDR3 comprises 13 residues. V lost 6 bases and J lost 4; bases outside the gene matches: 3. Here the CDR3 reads CASRVAGSDTQYF. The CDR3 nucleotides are TGTGCCAGCAGGGTAGCGGGATCAGATACGCAGTATTTT.

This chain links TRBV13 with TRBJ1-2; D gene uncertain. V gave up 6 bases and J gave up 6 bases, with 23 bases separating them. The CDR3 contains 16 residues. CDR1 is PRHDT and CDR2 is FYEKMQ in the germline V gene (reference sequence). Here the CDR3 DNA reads TGTGCCAGCAGGCCGCCGTGGTGGCCCACACACAATGGCTACACCTTC. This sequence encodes CASRPPWWPTHNGYTF.